This TCR beta chain is drawn from a study of cytomegalovirus exposure and HLA in healthy donors. Trimming cost V 6 bases and J 5 bases; bases outside gene matches: 10. Germline CDR1 reads SQVTM; CDR2 reads ANQGSEA. The CDR3 consists of 16 residues. Study-level results: One variant, a missense change in DCLRE1C, was linked in a later analysis to TCR beta V- and J-gene trimming.

Amplification used 60 Vbeta primers and 13 Jbeta primers. Method: immunoSEQ multiplex PCR; TCRdb's copy keeps in-frame clones and lacks some. The sample yields about 250,000 clones, 85% seen once. As regards this clone: Its antigen is as yet unknown.

Sequencing was carried out using PBMCs. The chain joins TRBV29-1 to TRBJ2-3, with 14 bases identical to TRBD2. The TCR was taken from a girl aged 2 to 9 in good health and CMV-seronegative. CDR3 DNA: TGCAGCGTCATGAGACTAGCGGGAGGGGTCGGAGATACGCAGTATTTT. Its translation: CSVMRLAGGVGDTQYF.